A selection of T cell receptor beta chains follows, all from one sample in a study of blood T cell repertoires in COVID-19. TCRdb keeps only in-frame clones here, not all; method: immunoSEQ multiplex PCR. Of about 130,000 clones in the sample, about nine tenths were seen once. Input material: peripheral blood. Source of these receptors: a man aged 45-60 years with active COVID-19. The CDR3 runs from the conserved cysteine through the conserved F or W. Fields, in order: V gene, clone size, J gene, D gene, CDR3 DNA, CDR3 protein. The D gene is left open where the match is weak. Clone size is not always given. Where it is, it says once, few, many or a class for expanded clones.

>TRBV5-4|NA|TRBJ2-1|TRBD1
TGTGCCAGCAGCCGGGACAGGGCTAGCAATGAGCAGTTCTTC
CASSRDRASNEQFF
>TRBV7-6|NA|TRBJ1-5|NA
TGTGCCAGCAGCTTAATTCGGGCAGGGGGCAATCAGCCCCAGCATTTT
CASSLIRAGGNQPQHF
>TRBV11-3|NA|TRBJ1-1|NA
TGTGCCAGCAGCTCGTCCCTGGACAGTCCTGAAGCTTTCTTT
CASSSSLDSPEAFF
>TRBV18|NA|TRBJ1-2|TRBD1
TGTGCCAGCTCACCAGGGACAGGGTTGAGCTATGGCTACACCTTC
CASSPGTGLSYGYTF
>TRBV6-5|NA|TRBJ2-1|TRBD1
TGTGCCAGCAGTCTGGTAGGGGGCCCCGATGAGCAGTTCTTC
CASSLVGGPDEQFF
>TRBV10-3|once|TRBJ1-2|TRBD1
TGTGCCATCAGTGACGGGACAGGGATGGACTACACCTTC
CAISDGTGMDYTF
>TRBV10-3|NA|TRBJ2-5|TRBD2
TGTGCCATCAGGAGCGGGGGCCTTCAAGAGACCCAGTACTTC
CAIRSGGLQETQYF
>TRBV5-6|once|TRBJ2-1|TRBD1
TGTGCCAGCAGCCAGGACAGGGGGACGGGGCAGTTCTTC
CASSQDRGTGQFF
>TRBV7-3|NA|TRBJ2-1|NA
TGTGCCAGCAGCCCACAAGGGTTCCGGGGGAATGAGCAGTTCTTC
CASSPQGFRGNEQFF
>TRBV18|NA|TRBJ1-5|NA
TGTGCCAGCTCACCCCGGGGGGGAAGGCAGCCCCAGCATTTT
CASSPRGGRQPQHF
>TRBV9|NA|TRBJ2-4|TRBD2
TGTGCCAGCAGCGTAGGGGCTAGCGGGGGGGCTATAGGCAAAAACATTCAGTACTTC
CASSVGASGGAIGKNIQYF
>TRBV5-1|NA|TRBJ2-3|NA
TGCGCCAGCAGCTTGGCGCTATCAGATACGCAGTATTTT
CASSLALSDTQYF
>TRBV7-2|NA|TRBJ2-3|NA
TGTGCCAGCAGCTTCGTTCCGGGAGATACGCAGTATTTT
CASSFVPGDTQYF
>TRBV24-1|NA|TRBJ1-2|TRBD1
TGTGCCACCAGTGGCGGACAGGGCTATGGCTACACCTTC
CATSGGQGYGYTF
>TRBV5-6|NA|TRBJ2-4|TRBD1
TGTGCCAGCAGCTTGAGGGGGCAGGGGGCGGGAAACATTCAGTACTTC
CASSLRGQGAGNIQYF
>TRBV2|NA|TRBJ2-5|NA
TGTGCCAGCAGTGAATTAACAGGGATCCAAGAGACCCAGTACTTC
CASSELTGIQETQYF
>TRBV10-2|NA|TRBJ2-2|NA
TGCGCCAGCAGTGACCAGACAGCGAACACCGGGGAGCTGTTTTTT
CASSDQTANTGELFF
>TRBV2|once|TRBJ1-1|TRBD1
TGTGCCAGCAGGGGGACAGCATTTAACACTGAAGCTTTCTTT
CASRGTAFNTEAFF
>TRBV4-1|NA|TRBJ2-5|NA
TGCGCCAGCAGCCAAGAAGGGAAACTAGAGTTAGAGACCCAGTACTTC
CASSQEGKLELETQYF
>TRBV7-9|NA|TRBJ2-1|TRBD2
TGTGCCAGCAGCTTACAAGCGGGAGGAACCAATGAGCAGTTCTTC
CASSLQAGGTNEQFF
>TRBV10-3|NA|TRBJ1-5|NA
TGTGCCACCACCAGGGATCTCGGCAATCAGCCCCAGCATTTT
CATTRDLGNQPQHF
>TRBV5-1|NA|TRBJ2-1|NA
TGCGCCAGCAGCCTTGGCGGGGCGAACAATGAGCAGTTCTTC
CASSLGGANNEQFF
>TRBV21-1|NA|TRBJ2-5|NA
TGTGCCAGCAGCAAAGCCACAGGACAGGGCGAAGAGACCCAGTACTTC
CASSKATGQGEETQYF
>TRBV18|NA|TRBJ1-1|NA
TGTGCCAGCTCACCTCGGACTGACATGAACACTGAAGCTTTCTTT
CASSPRTDMNTEAFF
>TRBV5-1|NA|TRBJ2-1|NA
TGCGCCAGCAGCTTGGGAGAAGGACTAAAGGCCAATGAGCAGTTCTTC
CASSLGEGLKANEQFF
>TRBV18|once|TRBJ2-3|NA
TGTGCCAGCTCACCACCCGGGAGATGGGGCACAGATACGCAGTATTTT
CASSPPGRWGTDTQYF
>TRBV6-1|NA|TRBJ2-3|TRBD2
TGTGCCAGCAGTGAGGGACTAGCGGGGGGTAGAGATACGCAGTATTTT
CASSEGLAGGRDTQYF
>TRBV6-4|NA|TRBJ1-1|NA
TGTGCCAGCAGTAAAAACCCAGGCAGTGAAGCTTTCTTT
CASSKNPGSEAFF
>TRBV2|few|TRBJ1-6|NA
TGTGCCAGCGAGGGGGGGTTCGACAGTTCACCCCTCCACTTT
CASEGGFDSSPLHF
>TRBV5-4|NA|TRBJ2-2|TRBD1
TGTGCCAGCAGCCCCGAAGCCAGGACAGGGATCACCGGGGAGCTGTTTTTT
CASSPEARTGITGELFF
>TRBV19|NA|TRBJ2-1|TRBD1
TGTGCCAGTAGCGGACAGGGGTTGAATGAGCAGTTCTTC
CASSGQGLNEQFF
>TRBV18|NA|TRBJ1-1|NA
TGTGCCAGCTCAGTAAAGAACAGGGATGCTGAAGCTTTCTTT
CASSVKNRDAEAFF
>TRBV29-1|NA|TRBJ2-7|TRBD2
TGCAGCGTTACAAGCGGGGGTGACTACGAGCAGTACTTC
CSVTSGGDYEQYF
>TRBV9|NA|TRBJ1-1|NA
TGTGCCAGCAGCGCCCTCGGGACACCGAACACTGAAGCTTTCTTT
CASSALGTPNTEAFF
>TRBV5-1|NA|TRBJ2-1|TRBD2
TGCGCCAGCAGCCAAACGACTAGCGGGAGGATCAATGAGCAGTTCTTC
CASSQTTSGRINEQFF
>TRBV5-4|NA|TRBJ2-7|TRBD2
TGTGCCAGCAGTCCTAGCGGGGGTCAATCCTACGAGCAGTACTTC
CASSPSGGQSYEQYF
>TRBV6-6|NA|TRBJ1-5|TRBD1
TGTGCCAGCAAACCGGGACAGGTCAATCAGCCCCAGCATTTT
CASKPGQVNQPQHF
>TRBV6-5|NA|TRBJ1-1|TRBD1
TGTGCCAGCAGTTACTTTTTAGGACAGGGTGAAGCTTTCTTT
CASSYFLGQGEAFF
>TRBV20-1|NA|TRBJ2-1|NA
TGCAGTGCTTGGAAAGCGGGCGTAGGATTCTTC
CSAWKAGVGFF
>TRBV5-1|NA|TRBJ1-2|NA
TGCGCCAGCAGCCCGGGGTCCCTCTATGGCTACACCTTC
CASSPGSLYGYTF
>TRBV19|NA|TRBJ2-7|NA
TGTGCCAGTAGAGAAACCGGGACAATGAGTTACGAGCAGTACTTC
CASRETGTMSYEQYF
>TRBV28|NA|TRBJ2-5|TRBD1
TGTGCCAGCAGTTCCCCGGGACAGGGAAGCGAGACCCAGTACTTC
CASSSPGQGSETQYF
>TRBV5-1|NA|TRBJ2-6|NA
TGCGCCAGCAGCTACCCCAACACTGGGGCCAACGTCCTGACTTTC
CASSYPNTGANVLTF
>TRBV28|once|TRBJ1-2|NA
TGTGCCAGCAGCCCCCTTGGGAGTGGGGCTAACTATGGCTACACCTTC
CASSPLGSGANYGYTF
>TRBV7-3|NA|TRBJ2-2|NA
TGTGCCAGCAGCCAGACAGAAAACACCGGGGAGCTGTTTTTT
CASSQTENTGELFF
>TRBV19|NA|TRBJ1-1|TRBD1
TGTGCCAGTAGTATCCGGGACAGAGTGATGAACACTGAAGCTTTCTTT
CASSIRDRVMNTEAFF
>TRBV9|NA|TRBJ2-1|NA
TGTGCCAGCAGCGTAGGACAGTCCAACAATGAGCAGTTCTTC
CASSVGQSNNEQFF
>TRBV7-2|once|TRBJ2-4|TRBD2
TGTGCCAGCAGCTTCCCCGGGACTAGTGGCAACATTCAGTACTTC
CASSFPGTSGNIQYF
>TRBV12-5|NA|TRBJ1-6|TRBD1
TGTGCTAGTGGTTCGGGACAGAGATTTTCACCCCTCCACTTT
CASGSGQRFSPLHF
>TRBV3-1/TRBV3-2|NA|TRBJ1-2|TRBD1
TGTGCCAGCAGCCACCTAGTGGGACAGACTAACTATGGCTACACCTTC
CASSHLVGQTNYGYTF
>TRBV27|NA|TRBJ1-5|NA
TGTGCCAGCAGTCCTCGGGGCAATCAGCCCCAGCATTTT
CASSPRGNQPQHF